The subject of this entry is one T cell receptor beta chain. CD4+ T cells from unexposed donors were obtained before the COVID-19 pandemic (2011-2018). Assay: immunoSEQ multiplex PCR; the TCRdb copy retains only in-frame clones and omits some. The table has some 64,000 clones, over 90% seen once; the top ten hold roughly 0.14%. Germline V gene lookup returns CDR1 KGHSH and CDR2 LQKENI. The CDR3 runs to 16 residues. After removal of 4 bases from V and 3 bases from J, the junction contained 9 bases not matched to a gene. The sample is drawn from a study of CD4 T cells in relation to SARS-CoV-2 and coronaviruses.

The sequenced sample consisted of naive CD4+ T cells from PBMCs. As to subset: naive CD4+ T cells isolated by negative enrichment. The TCR was taken from a human donor in good health. The V gene is TRBV18, the J gene TRBJ2-7; 10 bases align to TRBD2. This CDR3 is CASSQTMGLANYEQYF. The CDR3 region has the DNA TGTGCCAGCTCACAGACAATGGGACTAGCGAACTACGAGCAGTACTTC.